Listed here are 10 T cell receptor beta chains from one sample, sequenced in a study of T cells in Graves' hyperthyroidism and ophthalmopathy. The source material, RNA transcripts, was used to amplify TCR beta CDR3 regions. Using the HTBI primer set, a first-round RT-PCR was run on the TCR CDR3. MiXCR, applied by TCRdb to the multiplex PCR reads, yields one record per CDR3 protein. The table has nearly 250,000 distinct CDR3 sequences, around 25% seen once; the top ten hold under 40%. The source material was blood. All receptors derive from a woman between 35 and 50 years old with Graves' ophthalmopathy.

This clonotype was observed many times. The chain is built from TRBV10-2 and TRBJ2-2; D call uncertain. CDR1 and CDR2 from the germline V gene are WSHSY and SAAADI. The CDR3 has 14 residues. V dropped 5 bases and J dropped 3 bases, with 10 bases sitting between them. CDR3 protein: CASSLSAYTGELFF. The CDR3 region has the DNA TGCGCCAGCAGTCTTTCAGCCTACACCGGGGAGCTGTTTTTT.

This clonotype showed up many times. V usage is TRBV6-5 and J usage is TRBJ1-1, with TRBD1 matching 10 bases. V lost 6 bases, J lost 8 bases, and 9 bases stayed unmatched. The CDR3 runs to 14 residues. Germline V lookup: CDR1 MNHEY, CDR2 SVGAGI. CDR3 coding DNA: TGTGCCAGCAGCCCAAGACAGGGGGCCCTCGAAGCTTTCTTT. Amino acid sequence: CASSPRQGALEAFF.

This clonotype has ten or more counts. The chain recombines TRBV7-2 with TRBJ2-4; 9 bases match TRBD2. This CDR3 is built from 16 residues. Germline CDR1 SGHTA, CDR2 FQGNSA. V lost 5 bases, J lost 0 bases, and 5 bases stayed unmatched. Here the CDR3 reads CASSTELAGAKNIQYF. As DNA, the CDR3 is TGTGCCAGCAGCACCGAACTAGCGGGAGCCAAAAACATTCAGTACTTC.

Concerning this clonotype itself: The junction does not match germline at one end; this may be a read error. This chain connects TRBV18 to TRBJ2-2, with 8 nucleotides matching TRBD2. In germline, CDR1 is KGHSH, CDR2 LQKENI. This CDR3 region has 16 residues. In nucleotides, the CDR3 is TGTGCCAGCTCACCGATGACTAGCGAGGGAGCCGGGGATCTGTTTTTT. Residues: CASSPMTSEGAGDLFF.

This clonotype has a count of ten or more. The chain recombines TRBV2 with TRBJ1-1; 8 bases agree with TRBD1. Trimming cost V 7 bases and J 4 bases; bases outside gene matches: 11. This CDR3 region has 15 residues. Germline V gene data show CDR1 as SNHLY and CDR2 as FYNNEI. The DNA for the CDR3 is TGTGCCAGCACGAAGGACAGGGCTGTTTTCACTGAAGCTTTCTTT. This codes for CASTKDRAVFTEAFF.

This clonotype was detected many times. The chain carries TRBV28 and TRBJ2-7; 7 nucleotides match TRBD2. J was trimmed by 7 bases and V by 4 bases; bases with no gene match: 7. Germline-derived CDR1 and CDR2 are MDHEN and SYDVKM. The CDR3 loop spans 13 amino acids. The CDR3 is CASSSRTRLEQYF. The CDR3 nucleotides are TGTGCCAGCAGTTCCAGGACTAGACTAGAGCAGTACTTC.

The V gene is TRBV12-3 or TRBV12-4, the J gene TRBJ1-1; 8 bases match TRBD1. The junction had 17 bases not matched to a gene; V was cut back by 6 bases and J by 8 bases. This CDR3 is 16 amino acids long. The CDR3 spells CASSAGGPRVRREAFF. For the CDR3, the DNA is TGTGCCAGCAGCGCAGGGGGCCCCCGGGTGAGAAGGGAAGCTTTCTTT.

This clonotype came up many times. The chain couples TRBV20-1 to TRBJ1-1; no clear D gene. CDR3 size: 13 residues. V lost 6 bases to trimming and J lost 1 base, with 12 bases between them. CDR1 is DFQATT, CDR2 SNEGSKA, per germline (reference sequence). The CDR3 region is CSARRGENTEAFF. The CDR3, as DNA: TGCAGTGCCCGGCGGGGAGAGAACACTGAAGCTTTCTTT.

Many counts were recorded for this clonotype. The gene calls are TRBV6-2 or TRBV6-3 and TRBJ2-7, with 10 bases aligning to TRBD1. Looked up from germline, CDR1 is MNHEY and CDR2 is SVGEGT. The V segment lost 0 bases and the J segment 5 bases; nucleotides outside the gene matches: 16. This CDR3 region has 19 residues. CDR3 residues: CASSYSHAPGDRGRDEQYF. The CDR3 DNA reads TGTGCCAGCAGTTACTCGCACGCCCCAGGGGACAGGGGCAGGGACGAGCAGTACTTC.

V usage is TRBV11-2 and J usage is TRBJ2-7, with TRBD1 matching over 7 bases. J lost 1 base, V lost 5 bases, and 11 bases had no gene match. The CDR3 length is 16 residues. Germline CDR1 SGHAT, CDR2 FQNNGV. As DNA, the CDR3 is TGTGCCAGCAGCCCGCGAGACAGGGTGGGTTCCTACGAGCAGTACTTC. Translating it yields CASSPRDRVGSYEQYF.